The sequence of this T cell receptor beta chain was determined in a study of blood T cell repertoires in COVID-19 (dated by TCRdb to between 2020 and 2021). In terms of the full investigation: Samples covering the acute and convalescent phases of COVID-19 were provided by collaborators in the United States, Italy and Spain. Deeply sampled blood TCRbeta repertoires from subjects exposed to, actively infected with, or recovered from COVID-19 were included in the dataset. Where HLA class I and class II types were available, the types were taken from metadata supplied by the sample provider, not from assay-based typing. The material from the prospective study consisted of cDNA or gDNA derived from T cells, B-cell-depleted T cells, or PBMCs. Samples came from the ongoing ImmuneRACE study (first 160 participants) plus 1,254 subjects from 6 global collaborators. The repertoires were released in a freely available public database meant as a resource for research on the immune response to SARS-CoV-2. The sample metadata nearly always contained a de-identified subject ID, COVID-19 status, age in years and sex. Beyond this particular receptor, the publication reports: The amount of clinical and demographic metadata varied by source and participant and was provided uncurated.

V drops 6 bases and J drops 1 base, leaving 12 bases in between. The CDR3 holds 14 amino acids from the cysteine to the phenylalanine. CDR3 DNA is the only sequence kept; it has 42 bases, read in frame from the first base. CDR1 and CDR2 are drawn from the germline V gene: MNHEY, SVGAGI. The collaborating institutions used their own protocols to collect whole blood in K2EDTA tubes. For TCRbeta analysis, collaborator samples were shipped as frozen whole blood, as isolated PBMCs, or as DNA extracted from either sample type. The immunoSEQ Assay, a bias-controlled multiplex PCR, was used to amplify TCRbeta CDR3 regions from genomic DNA. Per the source publication's procedure: Within the assay, amplification of reference gene primers was used to estimate how many nucleated cells each sample contained. Sequence reads were collapsed and filtered to measure the absolute abundance of every unique TCRbeta CDR3 rearrangement. Productive Simpson clonality was computed per sample as the square root of Simpson's diversity index over productive rearrangements. Not all clones reach the TCRdb copy of this immuneACCESS table, which keeps in-frame sequences only. Checked studies attribute under half of the gap to unresolved V genes and leave the rest unexplained. V and J calls and clone size are as listed in that table; D and trimming were resolved from the DNA. A total of 210,000 or so clones appear in this sample, approximately 80% of them only once. Around 9.3% of the sample lies in the top ten.

Details on this clone: Its target antigen remains unknown. Base qualities are missing; no much larger clone stands one base away.

The sequence was collected from a woman aged 80 or over with acute or convalescent COVID-19. The sequencing input was peripheral blood. This chain is built from TRBV6-5 and TRBJ1-1; no D segment can be confidently identified. The CDR3 region has the sequence CASRRGGGNTEAFF. The DNA reads as follows: TGTGCCAGCAGGCGGGGTGGCGGGAACACTGAAGCTTTCTTT.